Following are 29 T cell receptor beta chains from one sample sequenced in a study of vaccination and CD4 T cells after COVID-19. TCRdb reprocessed the PCR reads via MiXCR and lists one record per CDR3 protein. This repertoire shows tens of thousands of distinct CDR3 sequences, roughly 53% found once; its top ten account for around 1.1%. Material: CD4+ T cells from blood, obtained before SARS-CoV-2 vaccination. The receptors shown here come from a human donor who had recovered from COVID-19.

The V gene is TRBV7-3, the J gene TRBJ2-2, with D perhaps matching TRBD2 (6 bases). Germline lookup yields CDR1 SGHTA and CDR2 FQGTGA. Trimming took off 5 bases at V and 0 bases at J, with 13 bases between the two ends. The CDR3 spans 16 residues. CDR3 bases: TGTGCCAGCAGCCCCATGGGAGGCCCGAACACCGGGGAGCTGTTTTTT. This codes for CASSPMGGPNTGELFF.

V usage is TRBV2 and J usage is TRBJ1-5; 9 positions agree with TRBD1. After removal of 3 bases from V and 7 bases from J, the junction contained 4 bases not matched to a gene. The V gene's germline CDR1 is SNHLY and CDR2 FYNNEI. This CDR3 comprises 14 residues. The CDR3 nucleotides are TGTGCCAGCAGTGAGACAGGGGGTTGGCAGCCCCAGCATTTT. It is translated as CASSETGGWQPQHF.

The gene calls are TRBV2 and TRBJ2-7, with no clear D. Germline V gene lookup returns CDR1 SNHLY and CDR2 FYNNEI. The CDR3 loop spans 11 amino acids. The CDR3 loop is CAGRSSYEQYF. CDR3 coding DNA: TGTGCAGGCCGTAGCTCCTACGAGCAGTACTTC.

The rearrangement joins TRBV18 to TRBJ1-2, with TRBD1 as a possible D gene (5 bases). With 3 bases removed from V and 0 bases from J, the gap between germline ends came to 11 bases. This CDR3 region has 15 residues. Per the germline V gene, CDR1 is KGHSH and CDR2 is LQKENI. CDR3 amino acids: CASSPYRDANYGYTF. CDR3 nucleotide sequence: TGTGCCAGCTCACCCTACCGGGACGCTAACTATGGCTACACCTTC.

This clonotype was seen a few times. The chain uses TRBV20-1 and TRBJ2-7, with TRBD2 identical over 10 bases. Unmatched junction bases numbered 3, after V lost 3 bases and J lost 4 bases. The CDR3 is 13 amino acids. Germline V gene sequence: CDR1 DFQATT, CDR2 SNEGSKA (reference sequence). In nucleotides, the CDR3 is TGCAGTGCTAGGACTAGCGGGTCGTACGAGCAGTACTTC. As protein: CSARTSGSYEQYF.

V and J are TRBV12-3 or TRBV12-4 and TRBJ1-5; D is ambiguous. The CDR3 sequence is 14 residues long. The V end lost 3 bases, the J end lost 6 bases, and 12 bases lay between the germline ends. The CDR3, as DNA: TGTGCCAGCAGTTTTGGCTCCTGGGGTCAGCCCCAGCATTTT. It is translated as CASSFGSWGQPQHF.

The chain recombines TRBV5-4 with TRBJ2-5; the match to TRBD1 covers 7 bases. The V gene end was trimmed by 1 base and the J gene end by 5 bases; junction bases not matched to a gene: 5. The CDR3 runs to 14 residues. Germline V CDR1 and CDR2: SGHNT, YYREEE (reference sequence). The CDR3 spells CASSLKQGDETQYF. The CDR3 coding sequence is TGTGCCAGCAGCTTGAAGCAGGGGGATGAGACCCAGTACTTC.

This clonotype was counted between two and nine times. This chain connects TRBV28 to TRBJ1-1; TRBD1 matches 7 bases. Germline CDR1 is MDHEN and CDR2 is SYDVKM. The trim removed 8 bases at V and 6 bases at J, leaving 9 bases unmatched. The CDR3 is made up of 13 amino acids. CDR3 coding DNA: TGTGCCAGCGAGTCAGGGGGGATGGCTGAAGCTTTCTTT. Its translation is CASESGGMAEAFF.

The V and J genes are TRBV20-1 and TRBJ2-2; the D gene could be TRBD1 or TRBD2 (5 bases each). Germline V gene data show CDR1 as DFQATT and CDR2 as SNEGSKA (reference sequence). V lost 3 bases and J 7 bases, leaving 15 bases between the germline ends. There are 14 residues in the CDR3. This CDR3 is CSARDEGPGGELFF. The CDR3 DNA is TGCAGTGCTAGGGATGAGGGGCCGGGCGGGGAGCTGTTTTTT.

CDR3 loop: CASSPTRRTDTQYF. The CDR3 nucleotides are TGTGCCAGCTCACCGACGCGGCGCACAGATACGCAGTATTTT. J is TRBJ2-3 and V is TRBV18; D is unresolved. This CDR3 is 14 amino acids long. CDR1 KGHSH and CDR2 LQKENI come from the germline V gene. With 3 bases removed from V and 1 base from J, the gap between germline ends came to 8 bases.

This clonotype was detected a few times. CDR3 bases: TGCAGTGCTAGAGATTGGGTAGGGAAGGGCACTGAAGCTTTCTTT. Protein product: CSARDWVGKGTEAFF. The genes are TRBV20-1 and TRBJ1-1; no firm D call. Germline V gene sequence: CDR1 DFQATT, CDR2 SNEGSKA (reference sequence). The length of the CDR3 is 15 residues. With 0 bases removed from V and 4 bases from J, the gap between germline ends came to 15 bases.

V is TRBV12-3 or TRBV12-4 and J is TRBJ1-5, with D unclear. Trimming stripped 6 bases from V and 0 bases from J, with 15 bases between. This CDR3 spans 16 amino acids. CDR3 loop: CASRAGSRNSNQPQHF. In DNA, the CDR3 is TGTGCCAGCAGGGCCGGTTCCAGGAATAGCAATCAGCCCCAGCATTTT.

In its sample, this clonotype was seen a few times. The chain has TRBV7-2 and TRBJ1-6, with D possibly being TRBD1 (5 bases). Trimming cost V 6 bases and J 8 bases, with 17 bases left between them. CDR3 length: 15 residues. In germline, CDR1 is SGHTA, CDR2 FQGNSA. Here the CDR3 reads CASRLTGGRDSPLHF. DNA for the CDR3: TGTGCCAGCAGGCTTACGGGGGGTCGTGATTCACCCCTCCACTTT.

The CDR3 sequence is CASTQDSYNSPLHF. CDR3 nucleotide sequence: TGTGCCAGTACCCAGGACAGCTATAATTCACCCCTCCACTTT. The chain couples TRBV19 to TRBJ1-6; possible D gene TRBD1, 6 bases. Trimming removed 7 bases from V and 3 bases from J, with 10 bases in between. Germline CDR1 reads LNHDA; CDR2 reads SQIVND (reference sequence). This CDR3 has 14 amino acids.

This clonotype has just one count. J is TRBJ2-6 and V is TRBV18; a possible D gene is TRBD2 (6 bases). CDR3 length equals 17 residues. V dropped 3 bases and J dropped 0 bases, with 12 bases sitting between them. Germline V gene data show CDR1 as KGHSH and CDR2 as LQKENI. CDR3: CASSPGGGFSGANVLTF. CDR3 DNA sequence: TGTGCCAGCTCACCGGGAGGCGGGTTCTCTGGGGCCAACGTCCTGACTTTC.

The chain carries TRBV6-1 and TRBJ1-2, with a possible D match to TRBD1 (5 bases). The germline V and J ends were trimmed by 7 bases and 7 bases, with 19 bases remaining between them. The CDR3 totals 14 residues. In germline, CDR1 is MNHNS, CDR2 SASEGT. CDR3 in amino acids: CASTLDVGLLGYTF. The CDR3 DNA reads as TGTGCCAGCACCTTGGACGTGGGGCTACTTGGCTACACCTTC.

This clonotype was seen a handful of times. The genes are TRBV6-1 and TRBJ1-6, with D possibly TRBD1 on 6 matching bases. The CDR3 spans 16 residues. V was shortened by 2 bases and J by 16 bases, with 24 bases between the two germline ends. Per the germline V gene, CDR1 is MNHNS and CDR2 is SASEGT. The CDR3 region has the DNA TGTGCCAGCAGTGAAATCATGGGACAAAGTTCGCCCTCGCTCCACTTT. This codes for CASSEIMGQSSPSLHF.

V is TRBV6-1 and J is TRBJ1-6; no firm D call. Germline V gene lookup returns CDR1 MNHNS and CDR2 SASEGT. This CDR3 comprises 15 residues. V lost 2 bases and J lost 7, with 12 bases in between. As DNA, the CDR3 is TGTGCCAGCAGTGAAAGTTGGGCGGGAAATTCACCCCTCCACTTT. The encoded protein is CASSESWAGNSPLHF.

V gene TRBV24-1 combines with J gene TRBJ2-1; 8 nucleotides match TRBD1. V was clipped by 9 bases and J by 8 bases; unmatched bases: 11. Germline V lookup: CDR1 KGHDR, CDR2 SFDVKD. The CDR3 runs to 14 residues. CDR3 nucleotide sequence: TGTGCCACCCGAGGACAGGGATTACAATATGAGCAGTTCTTC. This translates into CATRGQGLQYEQFF.

V usage is TRBV27 and J usage is TRBJ2-3; D is ambiguous. The V end was cut by 4 bases, the J end by 2 bases, with 13 bases between. CDR1 and CDR2 (germline): MNHEY, SMNVEV (reference sequence). The CDR3 contains 15 residues. CDR3 sequence: CASSSRHQPTDTQYF. As DNA, the CDR3 is TGTGCCAGCAGTTCGAGACATCAGCCCACAGATACGCAGTATTTT.

This clonotype has more than one count but fewer than ten. The CDR3 region has the DNA TGTGCCAGCAGTTACTACTCGAGGCTAGCGGGGGACACAGATACGCAGTATTTT. This gives the protein CASSYYSRLAGDTDTQYF. This sequence joins TRBV6-2 or TRBV6-3 and TRBJ2-3, with 10 bases lining up with TRBD2. The V and J ends lost 1 base and 2 bases, in that order; junction bases with no gene match: 9. Germline CDR1 is MNHEY and CDR2 is SVGEGT. This CDR3 has 18 amino acids.

This clonotype was seen only a few times. The CDR3 nucleotides read TGTGCCAGCAGCTTTGGTAGCGGGAGTCGTGAGCAGTACTTC. Translation: CASSFGSGSREQYF. The chain combines TRBV7-2 with TRBJ2-7; 9 bases are shared with TRBD2. The CDR3 contains 14 residues. With 3 bases clipped from V and 7 bases from J, the junction kept 7 bases outside the gene matches. Germline CDR1 is SGHTA and CDR2 is FQGNSA. Supplemented by reference TRBV7-2 and TRBJ2-7, the full variable domain reads GAGVSQSPSNKVTEKGKDVELRCDPISGHTALYWYRQSLGQGLEFLIYFQGNSAPDKSGLPSDRFSAERTGGSVSTLTIQRTQQEDSAVYLCASSFGSGSREQYFGPGTRLTVT.

The chain joins TRBV20-1 to TRBJ2-7; 7 bases match TRBD2. In germline, CDR1 is DFQATT, CDR2 SNEGSKA (reference sequence). Losses at the gene ends were 0 bases for V and 4 bases for J; bases not matched to a gene: 12. This CDR3 is built from 16 residues. CDR3 nucleotides: TGCAGTGCTAGAGATCACCCGGCTAGCGGAACGTACGAGCAGTACTTC. Protein sequence: CSARDHPASGTYEQYF.

The chain has TRBV7-9 and TRBJ2-5; TRBD2 agrees at 7 bases. The CDR3 totals 13 residues. The V segment lost 5 bases and the J segment 7 bases; nucleotides outside the gene matches: 7. The germline gives CDR1 SEHNR, CDR2 FQNEAQ (reference sequence). The CDR3 reads CASSRELAATQYF. In DNA form, the CDR3 reads TGTGCCAGCAGCCGAGAGCTAGCGGCGACCCAGTACTTC.

This chain uses TRBV28 with TRBJ1-1; tentatively, D is TRBD1 (5 bases). In germline, CDR1 is MDHEN, CDR2 SYDVKM. Trimming stripped 3 bases from V and 3 bases from J, with 17 bases between. CDR3 length: 16 residues. This CDR3 reads CASSLNGAGGYTEAFF. DNA for the CDR3: TGTGCCAGCAGTTTGAATGGGGCGGGCGGCTACACTGAAGCTTTCTTT.

CDR3 sequence (DNA): TGTGCCTGGAGCGCAGGTCCCTACGAGCAGTACTTC. This sequence encodes CAWSAGPYEQYF. The rearrangement uses TRBV30 and TRBJ2-7; the D is unclear. The ends were cut back, 3 bases at V and 2 bases at J, with 8 bases in the middle. The CDR3 has 12 amino acids. CDR1 GTSNPN and CDR2 SVGIG come from the germline V gene (reference sequence).

The gene calls are TRBV24-1 and TRBJ1-2; TRBD1 agrees at 10 bases. CDR1 and CDR2 (germline): KGHDR, SFDVKD. The V gene end was trimmed by 0 bases and the J gene end by 9 bases; junction bases not matched to a gene: 9. The CDR3 length is 16 residues. CDR3: CATSDLLPGQGFCYTF. The DNA for the CDR3 is TGTGCCACCAGTGATTTGTTGCCGGGACAGGGGTTTTGCTACACCTTC.

The rearrangement links TRBV20-1 to TRBJ1-1; D unclear. V was shortened by 6 bases and J by 1 base, with 12 bases between the two germline ends. The CDR3 loop spans 13 amino acids. Germline CDR1 reads DFQATT; CDR2 reads SNEGSKA (reference sequence). CDR3 coding DNA: TGCAGTGCAAGGGAGGGTACGAACACTGAAGCTTTCTTT. This codes for CSAREGTNTEAFF.

The rearrangement uses TRBV6-5 and TRBJ1-5; no definite D call. The CDR3 totals 13 residues. Trimming took off 0 bases at V and 7 bases at J, with 7 bases between the two ends. Germline V gene lookup returns CDR1 MNHEY and CDR2 SVGAGI. The CDR3 DNA reads as TGTGCCAGCAGTTACTCCCTTTGGCAGCCCCAGCATTTT. Translating it yields CASSYSLWQPQHF.